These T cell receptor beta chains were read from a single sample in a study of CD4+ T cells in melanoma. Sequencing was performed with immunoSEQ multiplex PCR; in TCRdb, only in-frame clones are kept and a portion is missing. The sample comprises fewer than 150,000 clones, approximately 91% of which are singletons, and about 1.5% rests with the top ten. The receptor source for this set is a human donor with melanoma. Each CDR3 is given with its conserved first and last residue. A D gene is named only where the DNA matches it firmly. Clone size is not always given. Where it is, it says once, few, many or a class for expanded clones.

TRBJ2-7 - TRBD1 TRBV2 TGTGCCAGCAGTGCCCGACAGGGTTCCGAGCAGTACTTC CASSARQGSEQYF
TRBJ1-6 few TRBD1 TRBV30 TGTGCCTGGAAGGACAGGGCGAATTCACCCCTCCACTTT CAWKDRANSPLHF
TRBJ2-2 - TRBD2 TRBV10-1 TGCGCCAGCAGTGAGTCCAAGCGGGGGGGCGTCAGCGGGGAGCTGTTTTTT CASSESKRGGVSGELFF
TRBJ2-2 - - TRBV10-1 TGCGCCAGCACTCTAGCGTTCAGGACCGGGGAGCTGTTTTTT CASTLAFRTGELFF
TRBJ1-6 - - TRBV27 TGTGCCAGCAGTCTCCGGGCAGCCAATTCACCCCTCCACTTT CASSLRAANSPLHF
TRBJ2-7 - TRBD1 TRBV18 TGTGCCAGCTCGCAAACCGACAGGGACAACGAGCAGTACTTC CASSQTDRDNEQYF
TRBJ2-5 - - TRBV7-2 TGTGCCAGCAGCTTAAGCAGGGGACCGGAGACCCAGTACTTC CASSLSRGPETQYF
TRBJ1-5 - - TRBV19 TGTGCCAGTAGATTGGACACGAATCAGCCCCAGCATTTT CASRLDTNQPQHF
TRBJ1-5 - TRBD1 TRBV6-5 TGTGCCAGCAGCAGGGGGCGAGATAGGCAGCCCCAGCATTTT CASSRGRDRQPQHF
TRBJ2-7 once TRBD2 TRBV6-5 TGTGCCAGCAGTTACCCCGGGGGGGCCTTCTCCGAGCAGTACTTC CASSYPGGAFSEQYF
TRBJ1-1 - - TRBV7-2 TGTGCCAGCAGCTTGTATAAGGTCACTGAAGCTTTCTTT CASSLYKVTEAFF
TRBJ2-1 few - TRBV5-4 TGTGCCAGCAGCTTGCCTCCCGGGGGCCTTAATGAGCAGTTCTTC CASSLPPGGLNEQFF
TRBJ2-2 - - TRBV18 TGTGCCAGCTCCTTGGTGGGGAACACCGGGGAGCTGTTTTTT CASSLVGNTGELFF
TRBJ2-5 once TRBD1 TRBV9 TGTGCCAGCAGCGCGAAGAGGACAGGGCCGCGGACCCAGTACTTC CASSAKRTGPRTQYF
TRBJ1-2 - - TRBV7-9 TGTGCCAGCAGCCTAGGACAGTCCGATGGCTACACCTTC CASSLGQSDGYTF
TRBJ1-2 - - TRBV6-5 TGTGCCAGCAGTTTCACCGACTGGGTTCTAACCTTC CASSFTDWVLTF
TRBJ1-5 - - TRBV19 TGTGCCAGTCATCTACGCGGCGGGGAAAGCAATCAGCCCCAGCATTTT CASHLRGGESNQPQHF
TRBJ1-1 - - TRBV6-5 TGTGCCAGCAGTCGTTATCAGGGTGGCCGAGGAGCTTTCTTT CASSRYQGGRGAFF
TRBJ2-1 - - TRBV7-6 TGTGCCAGCAGCTCCGGACCGTCCTACAATGAGCAGTTCTTC CASSSGPSYNEQFF
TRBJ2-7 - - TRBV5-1 TGCGCCAGCAGCTTGGCCCCGGGACAAGTTAGAGGGCAGTACTTC CASSLAPGQVRGQYF